The 30 T cell receptor beta chains below all came from one sample that was sequenced in a study of CD8+ T cells in alopecia areata. It was cDNA, reverse transcribed from extracted RNA, that served as the sequencing template. Using immunoSEQ multiplex PCR, the repertoire was profiled, and TCRdb retains in-frame clones only, with some absent. This table has hundreds of thousands of clones, more than 60% appearing once. The treatment is: oral pan-JAK inhibitor, 5-10 mg twice daily. Sequenced material: CD4+ T cells sorted from blood, taken around week 42, from a patient treated with tofacitinib. The receptors were sampled from a human donor with alopecia areata.

The V gene is TRBV19, the J gene TRBJ2-3; D is ambiguous. V was cut by 4 bases and J by 1 base, with 9 bases left in between. The CDR3 is 14 amino acids. CDR1 is LNHDA and CDR2 is SQIVND in the germline V gene (reference sequence). The CDR3 DNA follows: TGTGCCAGTAGTAACAACGGCCGCACAGATACGCAGTATTTT. Translated, it gives CASSNNGRTDTQYF.

This clone was seen only a few times. The chain employs TRBV7-7 and TRBJ2-2, with TRBD1 matching over 8 bases. J was trimmed by 4 bases and V by 2 bases; bases with no gene match: 9. The length of the CDR3 is 17 residues. The germline V gene has CDR1 SSHAT and CDR2 FNYEAQ (reference sequence). CDR3 DNA sequence: TGTGCCAGCAGCTTAATGGCAGGGGGCAGTGCCACCGGGGAGCTGTTTTTT. Protein: CASSLMAGGSATGELFF.

The chain combines TRBV5-1 with TRBJ1-6, with D possibly being TRBD1 (5 bases). Trimming cost V 7 bases and J 5 bases, with 13 bases left between them. CDR1 and CDR2 (germline): SGHRS, YFSETQ. There are 14 residues in the CDR3. The DNA for the CDR3 is TGCGCCAGCGCTGTGGGACTTAATAATTCACCCCTCCACTTT. Translation gives CASAVGLNNSPLHF.

The chain recombines TRBV7-2 with TRBJ1-2; D not resolved. With 5 bases removed from V and 7 bases from J, the gap between germline ends came to 20 bases. Germline V gene sequence: CDR1 SGHTA, CDR2 FQGNSA. CDR3 length equals 15 residues. In nucleotides, the CDR3 is TGTGCCAGCAGCCCGATGGCAGTGTATTCGAGTGGCTACACCTTC. Translating it yields CASSPMAVYSSGYTF.

The chain employs TRBV6-6 and TRBJ2-7; possibly TRBD1 for D (6 bases). V lost 2 bases to trimming and J lost 3 bases, with 14 bases between them. The CDR3 is made up of 15 amino acids. Looked up from germline, CDR1 is MNHNY and CDR2 is SVGAGI (reference sequence). CDR3 DNA sequence: TGTGCCAGCAGTTACACCGGACAGATAGACTACGAGCAGTACTTC. Amino acids: CASSYTGQIDYEQYF.

Remarks on this clone: One junction end does not reproduce the germline sequence, and a read error may be involved. The chain is built from TRBV30 and TRBJ2-3; 7 nucleotides match TRBD1. There are 11 residues in the CDR3. The germline gives CDR1 GTSNPN, CDR2 SVGIG (reference sequence). CDR3 amino acids: CAWSEEGAFWF. The CDR3 region has the DNA TGTGCCTGGAGTGAAGAGGGGGCCTTCTGGTTT.

The chain carries TRBV15 and TRBJ2-3; TRBD2 aligns across 8 bases. The CDR3 has 16 amino acids. The V and J ends lost 3 bases and 6 bases, in that order; junction bases with no gene match: 11. Germline CDR1 and CDR2: LNHNV and YYDKDF (reference sequence). The CDR3 spells CATSSLSGARSDTQYF. The CDR3, as DNA: TGTGCCACCAGCAGCCTTAGCGGGGCAAGATCCGATACGCAGTATTTT.

This clone has only one observation. The CDR3: CASSSMGLGGYTF. The CDR3 DNA is TGTGCCAGCAGTTCTATGGGCTTGGGTGGCTACACCTTC. This chain joins TRBV27 and TRBJ1-2; the D is unclear. This CDR3 has 13 residues. The V gene's germline CDR1 is MNHEY and CDR2 SMNVEV (reference sequence). Trimming removed 4 bases from V and 7 bases from J, with 13 bases in between.

This clone was observed a single time. The V call is TRBV11-2, the J call TRBJ2-2, with D perhaps matching TRBD1 or TRBD2 (5 bases each). The CDR3 consists of 17 residues. The V and J ends lost 4 bases and 1 base respectively, with 16 bases between them. Germline V CDR1 and CDR2: SGHAT, FQNNGV. CDR3 residues: CASSSTRGGQNTGELFF. In DNA, the CDR3 is TGTGCCAGCAGCTCCACCCGTGGGGGTCAGAACACCGGGGAGCTGTTTTTT.

This sequence joins TRBV6-5 and TRBJ2-2, with a tentative D call TRBD2 (6 bases). CDR1 is MNHEY and CDR2 is SVGAGI in the germline V gene. The CDR3 runs to 15 residues. Trimming took off 0 bases at V and 2 bases at J, with 7 bases between the two ends. CDR3 in DNA: TGTGCCAGCAGTTACTCACTAGCCAACACCGGGGAGCTGTTTTTT. The encoded protein is CASSYSLANTGELFF.

This clone has only a few counts. V gene TRBV7-2 combines with J gene TRBJ1-1; D perhaps matches TRBD1 (5 bases). V lost 1 base and J lost 4, with 10 bases in between. From germline, CDR1 is SGHTA and CDR2 FQGNSA. This CDR3 is built from 14 residues. The CDR3 sequence is CASSLEAGGTEAFF. As DNA, the CDR3 is TGTGCCAGCAGCTTAGAGGCGGGGGGCACTGAAGCTTTCTTT.

The V call is TRBV11-2, the J call TRBJ2-2, with 7 positions matching TRBD1. CDR1 is SGHAT and CDR2 is FQNNGV in the germline V gene. The CDR3 has 14 residues. V lost 5 bases, J lost 5 bases, and 5 bases stayed unmatched. The chain's CDR3 is CASSRQGVTGELFF. The CDR3 DNA is TGTGCCAGCAGCCGACAGGGCGTAACCGGGGAGCTGTTTTTT.

J is TRBJ1-1 and V is TRBV27, with 8 positions matching TRBD1. The germline V gene has CDR1 MNHEY and CDR2 SMNVEV (reference sequence). The CDR3 consists of 16 residues. V lost 3 bases to trimming and J lost 1 base; unmatched junction nucleotides: 7. Written as DNA, the CDR3 is TGTGCCAGCAGTTTCCTTACCGGGACAGGGAACACTGAAGCTTTCTTT. Protein: CASSFLTGTGNTEAFF.

This clone has just a few counts. The chain combines TRBV11-2 with TRBJ2-7; possibly TRBD2 for D (5 bases). The germline V and J ends were trimmed by 2 bases and 4 bases, with 12 bases remaining between them. The germline V gene encodes CDR1 SGHAT and CDR2 FQNNGV. The CDR3 length is 14 residues. CDR3 sequence reads: CASSLMPTIYEQYF. The CDR3 DNA reads as TGTGCCAGCAGCTTAATGCCGACTATTTACGAGCAGTACTTC.

The V gene is TRBV2, the J gene TRBJ2-1, with D perhaps matching TRBD1 (6 bases). Trimming shortened V by 4 bases and J by 7 bases, and 20 bases separated the two germline ends. The CDR3 totals 16 residues. CDR1 and CDR2 (germline): SNHLY, FYNNEI. The CDR3 nucleotides are TGTGCCAGCAGTGCTCCCCGTAACAAGAGGGGGAATGAGCAGTTCTTC. It encodes CASSAPRNKRGNEQFF.

The chain is built from TRBV4-3 and TRBJ2-5; 8 nucleotides align to TRBD1. The CDR3 has 18 amino acids. Trimming took 3 bases from V and 1 from J; bases not matched to a gene: 13. Germline loops: CDR1 LGHNA, CDR2 YSLEER. The CDR3 loop reads CASSQNRIPTGGQETQYF. CDR3 coding DNA: TGCGCCAGCAGCCAGAACAGAATACCAACAGGGGGCCAAGAGACCCAGTACTTC.

The V gene is TRBV5-1, the J gene TRBJ1-4; the D is unclear. Trimming pared 0 bases from V and 6 bases from J, leaving 9 bases between. Per germline, CDR1 SGHRS and CDR2 YFSETQ. CDR3 length: 14 residues. As DNA, the CDR3 is TGCGCCAGCAGCTTGGGGGCGGCCGATGAAAAACTGTTTTTT. This encodes CASSLGAADEKLFF. The whole variable domain, filled in from reference TRBV5-1 and TRBJ1-4, reads KAGVTQTPRYLIKTRGQQVTLSCSPISGHRSVSWYQQTPGQGLQFLFEYFSETQRNKGNFPGRFSGRQFSNSRSEMNVSTLELGDSALYLCASSLGAADEKLFFGSGTQLSVL.

This clone showed up just a few times. The V and J genes are TRBV6-1 and TRBJ2-2; D call uncertain. Germline CDR1 MNHNS, CDR2 SASEGT. The V end was cut by 6 bases, the J end by 1 base, with 6 bases between. The CDR3 extends over 13 amino acids. CDR3 DNA sequence: TGTGCCAGCAGGTCCTTGAACACCGGGGAGCTGTTTTTT. This gives the protein CASRSLNTGELFF.

CDR3 DNA sequence: TGTGCCAGCAGCCCGATGGGCGGACAGAACAATGAGCAGTTCTTC. It specifies CASSPMGGQNNEQFF. This chain uses TRBV7-2 with TRBJ2-1, with a possible D match to TRBD1 (6 bases). Trimming cost V 5 bases and J 5 bases, with 16 bases left between them. Germline V gene data show CDR1 as SGHTA and CDR2 as FQGNSA. This CDR3 is 15 amino acids long.

This clone has only a few counts. The V gene is TRBV19, the J gene TRBJ2-1, with a weak D call TRBD2 (6 bases). V dropped 5 bases and J dropped 4 bases, with 12 bases sitting between them. The CDR3 has 14 amino acids. The germline V gene has CDR1 LNHDA and CDR2 SQIVND (reference sequence). CDR3 amino acids: CASSPRGAYNEQFF. CDR3 DNA: TGTGCCAGTAGTCCCCGCGGGGCGTACAATGAGCAGTTCTTC.

This chain joins TRBV29-1 and TRBJ2-7, with 7 bases lining up with TRBD1. The junction had 5 bases not matched to a gene; V was cut back by 4 bases and J by 5 bases. Per germline, CDR1 SQVTM and CDR2 ANQGSEA. CDR3 size: 12 residues. CDR3 loop: CSVARGKDEQYF. In nucleotides, the CDR3 is TGCAGCGTTGCCAGGGGGAAGGACGAGCAGTACTTC.

CDR3 in DNA: TGCGCCAGCAGCCAGGCATTACCGAAAGGTTACAATGAGCAGTTCTTC. This translates into CASSQALPKGYNEQFF. The V and J genes are TRBV4-1 and TRBJ2-1, with D unresolved. The germline V gene has CDR1 MGHRA and CDR2 YSYEKL. V lost 3 bases, J lost 4 bases, and 16 bases lay in between. The CDR3 length is 16 residues.

This sequence joins TRBV7-9 and TRBJ2-3; possibly TRBD2 for D (5 bases). The CDR3 is 12 amino acids. Trimming shortened V by 3 bases and J by 11 bases, and 12 bases separated the two germline ends. The V gene's germline CDR1 is SEHNR and CDR2 FQNEAQ (reference sequence). CDR3 protein: CASSFNRELQYF. CDR3 sequence (DNA): TGTGCCAGCAGCTTCAACCGGGAATTGCAGTATTTT. Full variable domain (missing parts from reference TRBV7-9 and TRBJ2-3): DTGVSQNPRHKITKRGQNVTFRCDPISEHNRLYWYRQTLGQGPEFLTYFQNEAQLEKSRLLSDRFSAERPKGSFSTLEIQRTEQGDSAMYLCASSFNRELQYFGPGTRLTVL.

The chain carries TRBV4-2 and TRBJ1-6; 7 bases fit TRBD1. Trimming cost V 4 bases and J 8 bases; bases outside gene matches: 8. This CDR3 region has 15 residues. The germline gives CDR1 LGHNA, CDR2 YNFKEQ. Written as DNA, the CDR3 is TGTGCCAGCAGCCCCGACAGGGTAGGGCATTCACCCCTCCACTTT. Translated, it gives CASSPDRVGHSPLHF.

The CDR3 region is CASSVAGVLPGELFF. In nucleotides, the CDR3 is TGTGCCAGCAGTGTAGCGGGGGTGTTACCCGGGGAGCTGTTTTTT. The chain recombines TRBV2 with TRBJ2-2; 9 nucleotides agree with TRBD2. The CDR3 is 15 amino acids. V dropped 4 bases and J dropped 6; count of bases not matched to a gene: 6. In germline, CDR1 is SNHLY, CDR2 FYNNEI.

This clone occurred a few times. V usage is TRBV2 and J usage is TRBJ1-2; D not certain. The CDR3 has 13 residues. CDR1 is SNHLY and CDR2 is FYNNEI in the germline V gene. V lost 8 bases, J lost 3 bases, and 13 bases lay in between. In nucleotides, the CDR3 is TGTGCCAGCTCTCAGGCTTCCTACTATGGCTACACCTTC. Translation: CASSQASYYGYTF.

The chain joins TRBV30 to TRBJ2-6; a possible D gene is TRBD1 (8 bases). Deletions cut 3 bases from V and 1 base from J, with 16 bases between. The germline CDR1 and CDR2 sequences are GTSNPN and SVGIG (reference sequence). The CDR3 loop spans 17 amino acids. Here the CDR3 DNA reads TGTGCCTGGAGCCGACAGGGGAGGGGTTCTGGGGCCAACGTCCTGACTTTC. Its translation is CAWSRQGRGSGANVLTF.

There are a few counts of this clone. The chain joins TRBV29-1 to TRBJ1-1; D is undetermined. The CDR3 covers 13 residues. Germline V lookup: CDR1 SQVTM, CDR2 ANQGSEA. V dropped 4 bases and J dropped 2 bases, with 11 bases sitting between them. The CDR3: CSVARVGNTEAFF. The CDR3 nucleotides are TGCAGCGTTGCCCGGGTGGGAAACACTGAAGCTTTCTTT. Complete variable domain (other parts from reference TRBV29-1 and TRBJ1-1): SAVISQKPSRDICQRGTSLTIQCQVDSQVTMMFWYRQQPGQSLTLIATANQGSEATYESGFVIDKFPISRPNLTFSTLTVSNMSPEDSSIYLCSVARVGNTEAFFGQGTRLTVV.

CDR3 loop: CSAEGTGGETQYF. CDR3 DNA: TGCAGCGCCGAAGGGACAGGAGGAGAGACCCAGTACTTC. The chain couples TRBV29-1 to TRBJ2-5, with 8 bases fitting TRBD1. From germline, CDR1 is SQVTM and CDR2 ANQGSEA. The ends lost 7 bases at V and 4 bases at J; junction bases unmatched: 8. CDR3 length equals 13 residues. The complete variable domain, with remaining parts taken from reference TRBV29-1 and TRBJ2-5, reads SAVISQKPSRDICQRGTSLTIQCQVDSQVTMMFWYRQQPGQSLTLIATANQGSEATYESGFVIDKFPISRPNLTFSTLTVSNMSPEDSSIYLCSAEGTGGETQYFGPGTRLLVL.

A single count supports this clone. This chain links TRBV4-3 with TRBJ2-1; possible D gene TRBD2, 5 bases. This CDR3 contains 14 residues. The ends were cut back, 0 bases at V and 8 bases at J, with 11 bases in the middle. Per germline, CDR1 LGHNA and CDR2 YSLEER. The CDR3 loop is CASSQEIKRDEQFF. CDR3 sequence (DNA): TGCGCCAGCAGCCAAGAAATAAAGAGGGATGAGCAGTTCTTC.